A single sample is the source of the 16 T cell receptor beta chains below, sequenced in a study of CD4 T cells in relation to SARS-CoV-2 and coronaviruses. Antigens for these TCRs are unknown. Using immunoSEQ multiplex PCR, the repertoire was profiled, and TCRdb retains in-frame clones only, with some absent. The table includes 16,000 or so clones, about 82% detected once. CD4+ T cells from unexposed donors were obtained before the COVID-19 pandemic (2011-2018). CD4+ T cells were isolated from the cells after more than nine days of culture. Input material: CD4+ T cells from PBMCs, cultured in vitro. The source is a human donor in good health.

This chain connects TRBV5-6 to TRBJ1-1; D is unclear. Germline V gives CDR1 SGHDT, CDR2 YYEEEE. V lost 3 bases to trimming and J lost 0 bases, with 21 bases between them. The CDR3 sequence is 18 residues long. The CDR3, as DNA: TGTGCCAGCAGCTCGGTCGTCGAGGTGCGGGCGGTGAACACTGAAGCTTTCTTT. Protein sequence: CASSSVVEVRAVNTEAFF.

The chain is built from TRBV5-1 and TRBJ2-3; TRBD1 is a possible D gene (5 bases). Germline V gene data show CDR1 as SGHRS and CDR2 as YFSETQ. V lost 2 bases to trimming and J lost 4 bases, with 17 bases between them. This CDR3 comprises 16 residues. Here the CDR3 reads CASSLGFQGLPDTQYF. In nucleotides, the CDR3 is TGCGCCAGCAGCTTAGGCTTTCAGGGTCTCCCAGATACGCAGTATTTT.

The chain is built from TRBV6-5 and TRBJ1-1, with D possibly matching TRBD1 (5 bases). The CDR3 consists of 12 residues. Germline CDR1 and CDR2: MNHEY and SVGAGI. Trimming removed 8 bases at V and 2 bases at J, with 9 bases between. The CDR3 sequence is CASRQGNTEAFF. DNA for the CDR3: TGTGCCAGCCGGCAGGGAAACACTGAAGCTTTCTTT.

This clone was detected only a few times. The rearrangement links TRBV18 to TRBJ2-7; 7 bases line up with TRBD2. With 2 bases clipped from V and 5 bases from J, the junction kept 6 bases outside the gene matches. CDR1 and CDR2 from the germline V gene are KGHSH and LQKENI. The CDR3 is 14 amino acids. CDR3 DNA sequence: TGTGCCAGCTCACCAGGCGGGAGTATCCACGAGCAGTACTTC. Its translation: CASSPGGSIHEQYF. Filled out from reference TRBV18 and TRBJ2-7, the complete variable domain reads NAGVMQNPRHLVRRRGQEARLRCSPMKGHSHVYWYRQLPEEGLKFMVYLQKENIIDESGMPKERFSAEFPKEGPSILRIQQVVRGDSAAYFCASSPGGSIHEQYFGPGTRLTVT.

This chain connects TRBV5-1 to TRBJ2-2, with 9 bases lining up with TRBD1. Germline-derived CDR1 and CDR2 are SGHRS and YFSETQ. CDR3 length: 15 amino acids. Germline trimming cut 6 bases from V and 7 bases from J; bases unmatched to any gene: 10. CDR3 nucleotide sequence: TGCGCCAGCACCTCACGGACAGGGGCGGGCGGGGAGCTGTTTTTT. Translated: CASTSRTGAGGELFF.

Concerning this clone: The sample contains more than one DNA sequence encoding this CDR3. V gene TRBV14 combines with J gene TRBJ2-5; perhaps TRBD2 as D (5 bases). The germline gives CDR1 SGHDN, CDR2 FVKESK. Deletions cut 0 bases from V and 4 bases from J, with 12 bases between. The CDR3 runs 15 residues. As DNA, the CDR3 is TGTGCCAGCAGCCAAGATACGGCAGGAGGAGAGACCCAGTACTTC. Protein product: CASSQDTAGGETQYF.

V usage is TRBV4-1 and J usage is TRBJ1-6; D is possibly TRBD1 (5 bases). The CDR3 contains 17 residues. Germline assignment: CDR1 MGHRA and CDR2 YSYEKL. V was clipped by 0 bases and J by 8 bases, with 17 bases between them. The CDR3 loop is CASSQDRGQRGYSPLHF. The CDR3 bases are TGCGCCAGCAGCCAAGATCGAGGGCAGAGGGGATATTCACCCCTCCACTTT.

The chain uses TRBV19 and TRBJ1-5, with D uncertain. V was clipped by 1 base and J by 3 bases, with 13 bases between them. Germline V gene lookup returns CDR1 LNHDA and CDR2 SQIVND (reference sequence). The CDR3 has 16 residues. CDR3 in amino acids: CASSIAVGGPNQPQHF. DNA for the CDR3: TGTGCCAGTAGTATAGCCGTGGGAGGGCCCAATCAGCCCCAGCATTTT.

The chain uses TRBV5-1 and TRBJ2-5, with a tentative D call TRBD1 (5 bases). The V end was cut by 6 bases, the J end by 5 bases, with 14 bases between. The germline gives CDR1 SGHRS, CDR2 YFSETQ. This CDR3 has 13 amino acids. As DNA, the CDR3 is TGCGCCAGCAAAATCTGGGGCGCCGAGACCCAGTACTTC. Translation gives CASKIWGAETQYF.

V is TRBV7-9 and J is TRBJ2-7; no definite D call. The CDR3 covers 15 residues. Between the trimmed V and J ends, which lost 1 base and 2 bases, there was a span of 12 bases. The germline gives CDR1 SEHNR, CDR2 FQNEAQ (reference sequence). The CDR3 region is CASSLDVAEPYEQYF. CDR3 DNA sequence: TGTGCCAGCAGCTTAGATGTCGCAGAACCCTACGAGCAGTACTTC.

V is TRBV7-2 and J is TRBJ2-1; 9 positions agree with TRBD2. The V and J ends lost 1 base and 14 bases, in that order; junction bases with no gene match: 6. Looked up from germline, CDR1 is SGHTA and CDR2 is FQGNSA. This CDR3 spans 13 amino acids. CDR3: CASSLGPAGGKFF. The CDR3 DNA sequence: TGTGCCAGCAGCTTAGGTCCCGCGGGAGGGAAGTTCTTC.

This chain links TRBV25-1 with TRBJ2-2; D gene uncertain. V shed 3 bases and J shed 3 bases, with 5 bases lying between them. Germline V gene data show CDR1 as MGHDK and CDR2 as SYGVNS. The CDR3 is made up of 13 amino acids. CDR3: CASSERDTGELFF. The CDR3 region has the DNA TGTGCCAGCAGTGAGAGAGACACCGGGGAGCTGTTTTTT.

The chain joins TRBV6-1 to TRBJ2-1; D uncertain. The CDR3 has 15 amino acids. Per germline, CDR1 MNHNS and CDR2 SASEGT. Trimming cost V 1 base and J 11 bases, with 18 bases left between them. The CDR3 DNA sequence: TGTGCCAGCAGTGAAGTCGGGTCTCCCGCCAGTAAGCAGTTCTTC. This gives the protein CASSEVGSPASKQFF.

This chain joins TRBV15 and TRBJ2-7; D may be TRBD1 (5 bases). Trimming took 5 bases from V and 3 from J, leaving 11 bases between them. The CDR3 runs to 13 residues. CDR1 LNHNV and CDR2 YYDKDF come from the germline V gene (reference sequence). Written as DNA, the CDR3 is TGTGCCACCAGCCCCGACAGAAACTACGAGCAGTACTTC. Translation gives CATSPDRNYEQYF.

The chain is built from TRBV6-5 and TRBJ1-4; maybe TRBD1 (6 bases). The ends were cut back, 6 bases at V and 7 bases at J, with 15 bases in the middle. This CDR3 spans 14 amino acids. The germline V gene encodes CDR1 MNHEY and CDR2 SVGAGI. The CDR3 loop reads CASRPGGLGEKLFF. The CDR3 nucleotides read TGTGCCAGCAGGCCCGGGGGGCTCGGTGAAAAACTGTTTTTT.

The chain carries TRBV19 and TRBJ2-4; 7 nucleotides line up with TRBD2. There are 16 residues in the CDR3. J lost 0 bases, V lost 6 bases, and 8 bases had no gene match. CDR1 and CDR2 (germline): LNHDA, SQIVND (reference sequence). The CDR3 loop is CASSPMGEGAKNIQYF. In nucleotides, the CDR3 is TGTGCCAGTAGCCCCATGGGGGAGGGAGCCAAAAACATTCAGTACTTC.